This TCR beta chain appears in the sequencing data of a study of cytomegalovirus exposure and HLA in healthy donors. Study findings and constraints: When a later analysis was performed, an Asian-associated ancestry cluster reportedly had fewer N-insertions than the approximately 680-donor mean.

Trimming cost V 0 bases and J 8 bases, with 25 bases left between them. The germline CDR1 and CDR2 sequences are LGHNA and YSLEER. The CDR3 loop spans 18 amino acids. For this clone: The target antigen is unknown.

The PCR was carried out with 60 Vbeta primers and 13 Jbeta primers. Produced via immunoSEQ multiplex PCR; TCRdb's table is partial and in-frame only. The sample yields some 140,000 clones, 83% seen once. Sequences were obtained from PBMCs. The rearrangement links TRBV4-3 to TRBJ1-2; tentative D call: TRBD1 (6 bases). The origin of this receptor is a middle-aged man in good health and CMV-seronegative. The CDR3 protein is CASSQEAAGESVLWGYTF. CDR3 nucleotides: TGCGCCAGCAGCCAAGAGGCGGCAGGGGAGTCTGTTTTATGGGGCTACACCTTC.